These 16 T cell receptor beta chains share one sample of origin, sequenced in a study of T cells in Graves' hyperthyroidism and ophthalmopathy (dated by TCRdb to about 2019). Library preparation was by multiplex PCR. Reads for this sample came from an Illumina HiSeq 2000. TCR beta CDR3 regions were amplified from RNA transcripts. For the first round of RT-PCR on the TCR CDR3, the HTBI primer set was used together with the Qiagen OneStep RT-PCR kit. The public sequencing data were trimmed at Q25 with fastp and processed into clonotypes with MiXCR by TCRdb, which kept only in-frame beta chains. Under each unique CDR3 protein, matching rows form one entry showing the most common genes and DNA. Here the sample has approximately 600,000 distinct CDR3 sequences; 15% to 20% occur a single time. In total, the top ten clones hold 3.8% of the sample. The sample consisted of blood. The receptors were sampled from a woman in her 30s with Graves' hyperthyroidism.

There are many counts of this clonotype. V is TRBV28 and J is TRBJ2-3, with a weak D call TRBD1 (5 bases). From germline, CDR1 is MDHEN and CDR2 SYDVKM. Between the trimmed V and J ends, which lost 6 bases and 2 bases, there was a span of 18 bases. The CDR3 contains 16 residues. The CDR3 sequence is CASRPRTGSLTDTQYF. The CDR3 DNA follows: TGTGCCAGCAGACCACGAACAGGTTCACTCACAGATACGCAGTATTTT.

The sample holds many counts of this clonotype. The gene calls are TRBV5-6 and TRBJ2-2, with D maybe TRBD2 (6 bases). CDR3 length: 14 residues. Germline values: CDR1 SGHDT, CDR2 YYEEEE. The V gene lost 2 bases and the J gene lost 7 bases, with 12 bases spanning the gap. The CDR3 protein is CASSLGLASGELFF. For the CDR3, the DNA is TGTGCCAGCAGCTTAGGGCTAGCGAGCGGGGAGCTGTTTTTT.

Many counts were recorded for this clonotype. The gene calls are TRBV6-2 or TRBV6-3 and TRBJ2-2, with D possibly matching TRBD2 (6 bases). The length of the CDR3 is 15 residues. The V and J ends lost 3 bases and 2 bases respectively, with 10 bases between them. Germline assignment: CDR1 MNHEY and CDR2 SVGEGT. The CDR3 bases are TGTGCCAGCAGTTATGTGCGGGATAACACCGGGGAGCTGTTTTTT. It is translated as CASSYVRDNTGELFF.

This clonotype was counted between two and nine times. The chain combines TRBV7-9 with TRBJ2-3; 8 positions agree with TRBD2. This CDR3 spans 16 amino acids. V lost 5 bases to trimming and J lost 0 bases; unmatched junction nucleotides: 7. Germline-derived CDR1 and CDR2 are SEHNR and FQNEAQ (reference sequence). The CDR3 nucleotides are TGTGCCAGCAGCCCCTCTCGGACTAGCAGCACAGATACGCAGTATTTT. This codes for CASSPSRTSSTDTQYF.

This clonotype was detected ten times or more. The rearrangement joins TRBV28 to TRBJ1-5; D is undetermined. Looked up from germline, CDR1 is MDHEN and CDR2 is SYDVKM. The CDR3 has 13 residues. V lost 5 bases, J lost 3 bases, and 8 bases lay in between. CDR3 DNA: TGTGCCAGCAGTCCTGTTGTCAATCAGCCCCAGCATTTT. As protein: CASSPVVNQPQHF.

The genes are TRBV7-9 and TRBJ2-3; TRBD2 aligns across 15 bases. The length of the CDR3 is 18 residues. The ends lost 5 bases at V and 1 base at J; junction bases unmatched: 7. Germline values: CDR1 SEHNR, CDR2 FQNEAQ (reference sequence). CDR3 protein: CASSLPGLAGGRTDTQYF. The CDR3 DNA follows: TGTGCCAGCAGCCTACCGGGACTAGCGGGAGGTCGCACAGATACGCAGTATTTT.

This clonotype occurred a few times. This CDR3 is CASSEARVGSSYNEQFF. In DNA form, the CDR3 reads TGTGCCAGCAGTGAAGCCCGAGTGGGCAGCTCCTACAATGAGCAGTTCTTC. The chain uses TRBV6-1 and TRBJ2-1; D remains unclear. Trimming took 0 bases from V and 0 from J, leaving 12 bases between them. This CDR3 has 17 residues. Germline V gene data show CDR1 as MNHNS and CDR2 as SASEGT.

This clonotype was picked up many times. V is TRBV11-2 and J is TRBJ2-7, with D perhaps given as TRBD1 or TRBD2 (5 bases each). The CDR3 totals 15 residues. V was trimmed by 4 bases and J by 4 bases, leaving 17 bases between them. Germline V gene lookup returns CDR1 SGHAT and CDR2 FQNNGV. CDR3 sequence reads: CASSSIRDHPYEQYF. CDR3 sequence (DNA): TGTGCCAGCAGCTCAATCCGGGACCACCCATACGAGCAGTACTTC.

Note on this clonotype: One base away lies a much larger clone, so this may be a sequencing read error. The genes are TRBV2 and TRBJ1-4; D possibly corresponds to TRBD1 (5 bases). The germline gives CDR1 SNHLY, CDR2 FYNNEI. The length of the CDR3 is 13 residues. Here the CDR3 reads CASSVRQNEKPFF. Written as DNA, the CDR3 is TGTGCCAGCAGTGTGAGACAGAATGAAAAACCGTTTTTT.

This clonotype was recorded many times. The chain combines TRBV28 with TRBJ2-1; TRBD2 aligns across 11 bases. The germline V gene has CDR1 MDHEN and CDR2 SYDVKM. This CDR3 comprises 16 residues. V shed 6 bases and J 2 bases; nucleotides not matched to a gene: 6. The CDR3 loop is CASSGLAGSAYNEQFF. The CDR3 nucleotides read TGTGCCAGCAGCGGACTAGCGGGTTCCGCCTACAATGAGCAGTTCTTC.

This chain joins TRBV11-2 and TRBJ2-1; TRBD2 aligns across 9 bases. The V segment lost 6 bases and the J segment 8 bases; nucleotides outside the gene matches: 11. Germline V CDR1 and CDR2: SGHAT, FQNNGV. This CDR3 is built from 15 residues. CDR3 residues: CASRGYAGGWDEQFF. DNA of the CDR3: TGTGCCAGCAGAGGCTATGCGGGAGGGTGGGATGAGCAGTTCTTC.

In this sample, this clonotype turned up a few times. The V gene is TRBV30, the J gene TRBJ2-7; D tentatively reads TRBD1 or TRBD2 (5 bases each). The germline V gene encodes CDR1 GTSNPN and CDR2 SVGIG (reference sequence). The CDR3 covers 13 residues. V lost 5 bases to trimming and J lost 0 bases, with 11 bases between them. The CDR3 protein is CAWGRGASYEQYF. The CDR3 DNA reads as TGTGCCTGGGGTCGAGGGGCCTCCTACGAGCAGTACTTC.

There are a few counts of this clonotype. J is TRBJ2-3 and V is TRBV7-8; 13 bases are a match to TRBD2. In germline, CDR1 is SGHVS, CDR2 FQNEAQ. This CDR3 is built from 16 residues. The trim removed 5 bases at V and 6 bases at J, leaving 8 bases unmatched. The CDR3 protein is CASSLWTSGRADTQYF. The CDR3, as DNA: TGTGCCAGCAGCCTGTGGACTAGCGGGAGAGCGGATACGCAGTATTTT.

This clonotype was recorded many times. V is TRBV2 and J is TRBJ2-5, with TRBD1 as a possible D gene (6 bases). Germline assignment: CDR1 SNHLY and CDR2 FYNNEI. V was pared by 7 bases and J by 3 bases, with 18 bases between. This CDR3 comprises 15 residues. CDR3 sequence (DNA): TGTGCCAGCACCGGAAGGGGGTGGAAGGAAGAGACCCAGTACTTC. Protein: CASTGRGWKEETQYF. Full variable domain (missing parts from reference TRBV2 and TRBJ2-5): EPEVTQTPSHQVTQMGQEVILRCVPISNHLYFYWYRQILGQKVEFLVSFYNNEISEKSEIFDDQFSVERPDGSNFTLKIRSTKLEDSAMYFCASTGRGWKEETQYFGPGTRLLVL.

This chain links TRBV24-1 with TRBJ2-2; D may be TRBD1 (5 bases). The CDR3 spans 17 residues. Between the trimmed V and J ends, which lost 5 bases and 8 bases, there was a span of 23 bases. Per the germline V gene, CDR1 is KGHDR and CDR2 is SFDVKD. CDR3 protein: CATSGPPKQDTLGELFF. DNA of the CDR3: TGTGCCACCAGTGGGCCCCCCAAACAGGATACTCTTGGGGAGCTGTTTTTT.

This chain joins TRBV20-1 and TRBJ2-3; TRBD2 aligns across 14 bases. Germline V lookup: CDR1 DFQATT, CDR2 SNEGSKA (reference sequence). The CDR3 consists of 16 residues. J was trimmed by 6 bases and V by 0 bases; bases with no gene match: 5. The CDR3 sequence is CSAREKGLAGADTQYF. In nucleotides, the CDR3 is TGCAGTGCTAGAGAAAAGGGACTAGCGGGAGCCGATACGCAGTATTTT.